Listed below are T cell receptor beta chains from one sample, sequenced in a study of blood T cell repertoires in COVID-19. Sequencing used immunoSEQ multiplex PCR; TCRdb keeps in-frame clones, though not all of them. The sample yields around 310,000 clones, 75% to 90% seen once. Specimen: PBMCs or T cells enriched from blood (not recorded which). The receptors shown here come from a woman aged 40 to 50 who had recovered from COVID-19. Both conserved end residues are part of each CDR3. A D gene is named only where the DNA matches it firmly. A clone size is listed for some rows: how often the clone was seen (once, few, many), or a class if it is expanded.

J | V | D | size | CDR3 | DNA
TRBJ2-7 | TRBV29-1 | TRBD2 | . | CSVQGLAGVGEQYF | TGCAGCGTGCAGGGACTAGCGGGAGTGGGAGAGCAGTACTTC
TRBJ2-1 | TRBV27 | TRBD2 | . | CASSLERGGGEQFF | TGTGCCAGCAGTTTAGAGCGGGGGGGCGGTGAGCAGTTCTTC
TRBJ1-6 | TRBV19 | TRBD1 | . | CASSPYHGQGNSPLHF | TGTGCCAGTAGTCCCTACCACGGACAGGGGAATTCACCCCTCCACTTT
TRBJ1-4 | TRBV12-5 | TRBD1 | . | CASGYLQGFNEKLFF | TGTGCTAGTGGTTACCTACAGGGGTTTAATGAAAAACTGTTTTTT
TRBJ1-1 | TRBV23-1 | TRBD1 | . | CASVLRDREWDTEAFF | TGCGCCAGCGTTCTCCGGGACAGGGAATGGGACACTGAAGCTTTCTTT
TRBJ2-7 | TRBV7-6 | TRBD1 | . | CASSFSDRGYEQYF | TGTGCCAGCAGCTTCTCGGACAGGGGCTACGAGCAGTACTTC
TRBJ2-7 | TRBV13 | . | . | CASSLGRGYEQYF | TGTGCCAGCAGCTTAGGCAGGGGCTACGAGCAGTACTTC
TRBJ2-3 | TRBV5-1 | TRBD2 | . | CASRGGRGTDTQYF | TGCGCCAGCAGAGGCGGGAGGGGAACAGATACGCAGTATTTT
TRBJ1-5 | TRBV21-1 | . | . | CAFRVKGHTGGRSNQPQHF | TGTGCCTTCCGAGTAAAAGGGCACACAGGGGGTAGGAGCAATCAGCCCCAGCATTTT
TRBJ2-2 | TRBV7-3 | TRBD1 | . | CASTTTGLGTGELFF | TGTGCCAGCACCACGACAGGGTTGGGAACCGGGGAGCTGTTTTTT
TRBJ2-7 | TRBV19 | . | . | CASSIEETAAEQYF | TGTGCCAGTAGTATAGAGGAGACAGCTGCCGAGCAGTACTTC
TRBJ2-3 | TRBV27 | TRBD2 | . | CASSFTGGPRDTQYF | TGTGCCAGCAGTTTTACGGGAGGGCCGAGAGATACGCAGTATTTT
TRBJ2-2 | TRBV18 | . | . | CASSPPRSDKTGELFF | TGTGCCAGCTCACCACCGAGGAGCGATAAGACCGGGGAGCTGTTTTTT
TRBJ1-1 | TRBV11-2 | . | . | CASSFGYAESNTEAFF | TGTGCCAGCAGCTTTGGTTATGCGGAGTCGAACACTGAAGCTTTCTTT
TRBJ2-7 | TRBV7-9 | TRBD1 | . | CASSFGTGGSYEQYF | TGTGCCAGCAGCTTCGGGACAGGGGGCTCCTACGAGCAGTACTTC
TRBJ2-5 | TRBV6-2/TRBV6-3 | TRBD2 | . | CASSAASGRGTQYF | TGTGCCAGCAGTGCAGCTAGCGGGAGAGGGACCCAGTACTTC
TRBJ2-3 | TRBV9 | TRBD1 | . | CASSVSTGGSLGTDTQYF | TGTGCCAGCAGCGTATCGACAGGGGGCTCCCTGGGCACAGATACGCAGTATTTT
TRBJ2-5 | TRBV27 | . | . | CASSSLGQETQYF | TGTGCCAGCAGCTCCCTCGGCCAAGAGACCCAGTACTTC
TRBJ1-2 | TRBV4-3 | . | . | CASSQAAGDYGYTF | TGCGCCAGCAGCCAAGCGGCAGGCGATTATGGCTACACCTTC
TRBJ1-1 | TRBV5-4 | TRBD1 | . | CASSPPDREIYEAFF | TGTGCCAGCAGCCCCCCGGACAGGGAGATCTATGAAGCTTTCTTT
TRBJ1-1 | TRBV5-3 | . | . | CARSLSRRGEAFF | TGTGCCAGAAGCCTATCCCGTCGGGGGGAAGCTTTCTTT
TRBJ2-4 | TRBV11-2 | TRBD2 | . | CASSSLGGNKNIQYF | TGTGCCAGCAGCTCTCTGGGGGGGAATAAAAACATTCAGTACTTC
TRBJ2-5 | TRBV3-1/TRBV3-2 | TRBD2 | . | CASSQAPTLTSWETQYF | TGTGCCAGCAGCCAAGCCCCGACCTTGACTAGCTGGGAGACCCAGTACTTC
TRBJ2-2 | TRBV27 | TRBD2 | . | CASSLTGSGRASGELFF | TGTGCCAGCAGTCTAACAGGGAGCGGGAGGGCCTCCGGGGAGCTGTTTTTT
TRBJ2-7 | TRBV7-2 | . | . | CASRLEGGYEQYF | TGTGCCAGCAGACTAGAGGGAGGATACGAGCAGTACTTC
TRBJ2-4 | TRBV7-2 | . | . | CASSPDRLFKNIQYF | TGTGCCAGCAGCCCGGACAGATTATTTAAAAACATTCAGTACTTC
TRBJ2-4 | TRBV21-1 | . | . | CASSRGGRAGPAKNIQYF | TGTGCCAGCAGCAGGGGGGGCAGGGCAGGTCCAGCCAAAAACATTCAGTACTTC
TRBJ2-3 | TRBV30 | TRBD1 | . | CAWSAIQGDTQYF | TGTGCCTGGAGTGCAATACAGGGGGATACGCAGTATTTT
TRBJ1-4 | TRBV30 | . | . | CAWSPSRTNEKLFF | TGTGCCTGGAGTCCTAGCCGAACTAATGAAAAACTGTTTTTT
TRBJ1-1 | TRBV19 | TRBD1 | . | CASSRGQANTEAFF | TGTGCCAGTAGTAGGGGACAGGCCAACACTGAAGCTTTCTTT
TRBJ2-2 | TRBV11-3 | TRBD2 | . | CASSPIAGEDGELFF | TGTGCCAGCAGCCCAATAGCGGGAGAAGACGGGGAGCTGTTTTTT
TRBJ2-1 | TRBV11-1 | . | . | CASSLQGGYNEQFF | TGTGCCAGCAGCTTACAGGGAGGCTACAATGAGCAGTTCTTC
TRBJ1-6 | TRBV6-5 | . | . | CASRVTDNNSPLHF | TGTGCCAGCAGGGTTACAGATAATAATTCACCCCTCCACTTT
TRBJ2-4 | TRBV6-5 | . | . | CASSREAKNIQYF | TGTGCCAGCAGCCGGGAAGCCAAAAACATTCAGTACTTC
TRBJ2-2 | TRBV7-2 | . | . | CASSSRRGGGTGELFF | TGTGCCAGCAGCTCCCGGAGGGGAGGGGGCACCGGGGAGCTGTTTTTT
TRBJ2-5 | TRBV5-4 | TRBD1 | few | CASSLDRGHFETQYF | TGTGCCAGCAGCTTGGATAGGGGGCACTTTGAGACCCAGTACTTC
TRBJ1-2 | TRBV19 | . | . | CASSMVAGLGGYTF | TGTGCCAGTAGTATGGTCGCGGGACTAGGGGGCTACACCTTC
TRBJ2-5 | TRBV27 | TRBD1 | . | CASSLHRGRLLSQETQYF | TGTGCCAGCAGTTTACACAGGGGGCGCTTGCTGTCTCAAGAGACCCAGTACTTC
TRBJ2-2 | TRBV19 | . | . | CASSKVWREIGYTGELFF | TGTGCCAGTAGTAAGGTGTGGAGGGAAATTGGGTACACCGGGGAGCTGTTTTTT
TRBJ2-7 | TRBV28 | TRBD1 | . | CASSLPGQSFYEQYF | TGTGCCAGCAGTTTACCGGGACAGTCCTTCTACGAGCAGTACTTC
TRBJ1-4 | TRBV10-3 | . | . | CAISGGGSLSEKLFF | TGTGCCATCAGTGGGGGCGGCAGCCTGAGTGAAAAACTGTTTTTT
TRBJ2-2 | TRBV11-2 | TRBD1 | few | CASSLEWYKDRVDTGELFF | TGTGCCAGCAGCTTAGAATGGTACAAGGACAGGGTGGACACCGGGGAGCTGTTTTTT
TRBJ1-1 | TRBV7-9 | . | . | CASSFESEDAFF | TGTGCCAGCAGCTTTGAAAGCGAAGACGCTTTCTTT